This T cell receptor (beta chain) comes out of a study of T cell responses to AZD1222 COVID-19 vaccine. General study findings and limits: Distributed over spike, vaccine-associated CD4 TCRs predominated at 160-218 and 743-854. The donors showed a predominance of white British ancestry and of females, with possible underestimation of clonal diversity. The study sampled repertoires only after the peak T cell response. At baseline, just a handful of AZD1222 recipients tested seropositive.

Repertoires were generated with immunoSEQ multiplex PCR, while TCRdb's copy carries only in-frame clones and drops some. The sample yields 120,000 to 150,000 clones, about 93% seen once. Notes on this clone: Its antigen is unidentified.

This CDR3 spans 15 amino acids. Trimming took 7 bases from V and 2 from J, leaving 16 bases between them. CDR1 SNHLY and CDR2 FYNNEI come from the germline V gene. The chain carries TRBV2 and TRBJ2-3; TRBD1 is a possible D gene (7 bases). Specimen: peripheral blood, collected on day 0 of AZD1222 vaccination. This sequence was found in an adult in good health. CDR3 coding DNA: TGTGCCAGCACCTTCCAGGGGGGACCCACAGATACGCAGTATTTT. It specifies CASTFQGGPTDTQYF.